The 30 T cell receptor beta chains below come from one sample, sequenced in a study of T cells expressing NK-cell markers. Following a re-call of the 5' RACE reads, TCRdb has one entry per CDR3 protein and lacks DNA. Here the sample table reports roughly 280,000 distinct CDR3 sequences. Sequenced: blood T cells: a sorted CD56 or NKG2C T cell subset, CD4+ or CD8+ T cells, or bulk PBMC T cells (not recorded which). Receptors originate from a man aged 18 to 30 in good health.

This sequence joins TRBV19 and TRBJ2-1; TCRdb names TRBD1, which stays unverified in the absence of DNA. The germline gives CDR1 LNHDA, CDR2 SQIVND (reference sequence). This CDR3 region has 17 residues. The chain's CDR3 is CASGGSGDFFSYNEQFF.

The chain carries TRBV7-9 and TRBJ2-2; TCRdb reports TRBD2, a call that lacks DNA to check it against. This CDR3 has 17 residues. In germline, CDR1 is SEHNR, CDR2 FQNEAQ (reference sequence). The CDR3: CASSPGLAGINTGELFF.

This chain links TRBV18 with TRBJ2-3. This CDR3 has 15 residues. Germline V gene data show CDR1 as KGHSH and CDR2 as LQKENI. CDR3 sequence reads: CASYTTGGSADTQYF.

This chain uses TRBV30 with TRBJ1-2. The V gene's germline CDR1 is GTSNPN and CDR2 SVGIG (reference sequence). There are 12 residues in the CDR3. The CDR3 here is CAWSVYNYGYTF.

CDR3 sequence reads: CASSWELQETQYF. V and J are TRBV7-7 and TRBJ2-5; absent DNA, TCRdb's TRBD2 call cannot be checked. CDR3 size: 13 residues. The V gene's germline CDR1 is SSHAT and CDR2 FNYEAQ (reference sequence).

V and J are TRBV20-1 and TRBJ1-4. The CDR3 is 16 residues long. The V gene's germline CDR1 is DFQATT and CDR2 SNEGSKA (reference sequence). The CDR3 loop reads CSARGFGMGFNEKLFF.

The CDR3 here is CASSTGRVPDTQYF. This chain uses TRBV5-1 with TRBJ2-3; TCRdb's assignment of TRBD2 cannot be checked, as there is no DNA. This CDR3 comprises 14 residues. Germline assignment: CDR1 SGHRS and CDR2 YFSETQ.

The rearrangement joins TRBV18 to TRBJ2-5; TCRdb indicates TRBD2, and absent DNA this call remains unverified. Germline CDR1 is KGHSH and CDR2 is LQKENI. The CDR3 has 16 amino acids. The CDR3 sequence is CASSPASGRAEETQYF.

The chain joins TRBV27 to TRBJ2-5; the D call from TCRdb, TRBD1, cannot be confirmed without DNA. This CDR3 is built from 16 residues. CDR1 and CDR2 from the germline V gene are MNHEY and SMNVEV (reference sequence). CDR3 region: CASSFWGTGGAETQYF.

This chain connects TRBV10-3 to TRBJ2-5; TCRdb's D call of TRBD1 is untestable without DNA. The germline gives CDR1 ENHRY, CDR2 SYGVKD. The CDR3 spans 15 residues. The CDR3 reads CAISGANRGAETQYF.

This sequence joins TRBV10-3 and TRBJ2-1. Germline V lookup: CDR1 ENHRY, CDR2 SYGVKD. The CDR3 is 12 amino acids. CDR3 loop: CAISDVGVEQFF.

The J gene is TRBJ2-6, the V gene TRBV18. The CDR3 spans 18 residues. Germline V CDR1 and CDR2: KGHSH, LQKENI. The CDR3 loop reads CASSPTYLGNSGANVLTF.

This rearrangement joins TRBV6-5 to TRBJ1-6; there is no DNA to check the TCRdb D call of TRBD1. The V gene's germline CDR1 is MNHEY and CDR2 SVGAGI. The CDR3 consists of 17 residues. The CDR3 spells CASSYEGGRSYNSPLHF.

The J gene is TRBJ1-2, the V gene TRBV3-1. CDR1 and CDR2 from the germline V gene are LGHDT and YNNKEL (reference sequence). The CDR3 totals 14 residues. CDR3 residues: CASSLRRQVGGETF.

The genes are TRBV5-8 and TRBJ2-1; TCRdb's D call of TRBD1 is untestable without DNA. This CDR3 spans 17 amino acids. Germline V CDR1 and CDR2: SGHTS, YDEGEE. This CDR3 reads CASCIGRGARSYNEQFF.

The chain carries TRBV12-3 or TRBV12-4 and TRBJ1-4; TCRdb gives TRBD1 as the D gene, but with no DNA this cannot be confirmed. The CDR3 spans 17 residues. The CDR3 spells CASSSGGLGAVNEKLFF.

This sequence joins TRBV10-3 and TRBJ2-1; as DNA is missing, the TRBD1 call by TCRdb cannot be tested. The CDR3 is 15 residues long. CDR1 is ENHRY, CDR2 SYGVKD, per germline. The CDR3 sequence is CAISEWDQSYNEQFF.

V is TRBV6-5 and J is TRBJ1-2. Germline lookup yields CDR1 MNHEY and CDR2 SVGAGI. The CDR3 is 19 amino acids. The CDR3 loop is CASSYSTVDGLQGTYGYTF.

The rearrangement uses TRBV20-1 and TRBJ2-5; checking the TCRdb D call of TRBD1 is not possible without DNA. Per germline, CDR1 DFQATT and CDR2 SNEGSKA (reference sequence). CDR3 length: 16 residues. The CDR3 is CSAIPGRGAIRETQYF.

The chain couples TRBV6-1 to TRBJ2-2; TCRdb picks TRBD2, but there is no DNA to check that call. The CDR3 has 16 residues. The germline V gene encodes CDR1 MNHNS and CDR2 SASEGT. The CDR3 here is CASRLQRKAFTGELFF.

This chain's CDR3 is CSAWVGGIGSDTQYF. This chain connects TRBV20-1 to TRBJ2-3; without DNA, the TCRdb call of TRBD2 cannot be checked. Germline CDR1 is DFQATT and CDR2 is SNEGSKA (reference sequence). CDR3 length: 15 amino acids.

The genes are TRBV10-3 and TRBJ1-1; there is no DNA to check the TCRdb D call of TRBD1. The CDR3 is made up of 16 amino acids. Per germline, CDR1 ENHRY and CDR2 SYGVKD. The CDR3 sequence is CAIRNRAVIMNTEAFF.

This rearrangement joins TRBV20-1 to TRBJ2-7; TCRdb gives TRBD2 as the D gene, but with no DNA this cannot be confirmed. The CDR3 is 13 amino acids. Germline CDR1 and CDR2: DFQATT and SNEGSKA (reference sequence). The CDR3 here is CSAQLAGTYEQYF.

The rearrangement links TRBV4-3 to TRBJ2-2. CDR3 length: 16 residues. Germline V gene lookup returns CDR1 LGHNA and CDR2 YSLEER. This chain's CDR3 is CASSQRSTILTGELFF.

CDR3 sequence reads: CASSLRVIRRGSTNEKLFF. The gene calls are TRBV7-8 and TRBJ1-4; the D call of TRBD1 rests on TCRdb alone, since no DNA is present to check it. CDR1 SGHVS and CDR2 FQNEAQ come from the germline V gene. The length of the CDR3 is 19 residues.

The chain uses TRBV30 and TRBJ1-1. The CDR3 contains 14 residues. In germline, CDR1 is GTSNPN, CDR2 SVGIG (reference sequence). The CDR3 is CAWSVQGMNTEAFF.

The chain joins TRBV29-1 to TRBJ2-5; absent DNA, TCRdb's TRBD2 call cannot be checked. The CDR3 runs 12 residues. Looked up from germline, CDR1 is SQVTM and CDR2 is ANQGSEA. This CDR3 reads CSVGRGEETQYF.

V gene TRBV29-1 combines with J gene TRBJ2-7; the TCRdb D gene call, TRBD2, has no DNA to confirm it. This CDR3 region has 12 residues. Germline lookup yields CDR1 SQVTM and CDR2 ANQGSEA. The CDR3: CSVGGPSYEQYF.

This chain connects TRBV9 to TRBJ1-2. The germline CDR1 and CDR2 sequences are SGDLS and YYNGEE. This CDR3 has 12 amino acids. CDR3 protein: CASSVGFGGYTF. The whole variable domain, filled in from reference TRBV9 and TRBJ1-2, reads DSGVTQTPKHLITATGQRVTLRCSPRSGDLSVYWYQQSLDQGLQFLIQYYNGEERAKGNILERFSAQQFPDLHSELNLSSLELGDSALYFCASSVGFGGYTFGSGTRLTVV.

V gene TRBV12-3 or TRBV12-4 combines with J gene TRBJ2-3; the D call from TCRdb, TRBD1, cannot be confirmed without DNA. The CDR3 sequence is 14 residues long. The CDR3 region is CASRQTGSTDTQYF.